This T cell receptor (beta chain) was identified during a study of shared T cell receptors in the human thymus. This CDR3 has 15 residues. The V and J ends lost 0 bases and 8 bases respectively, with 14 bases between them. Germline CDR1 SGDLS, CDR2 YYNGEE. Sequencing used immunoSEQ multiplex PCR; TCRdb keeps in-frame clones, though not all of them. The sample consists of some 720,000 clones, approximately 88% of them appearing once. These data were also filed under a second study, of human thymus T cells.

The material sequenced was thymocytes. This TCR was recovered from a boy less than two years old with a congenital heart defect. The J gene is TRBJ1-4, the V gene TRBV9, with D perhaps TRBD1 (5 bases). CDR3 residues: CASSVGTSPREKLFF. CDR3 nucleotides: TGTGCCAGCAGCGTAGGGACATCCCCGAGGGAAAAACTGTTTTTT.